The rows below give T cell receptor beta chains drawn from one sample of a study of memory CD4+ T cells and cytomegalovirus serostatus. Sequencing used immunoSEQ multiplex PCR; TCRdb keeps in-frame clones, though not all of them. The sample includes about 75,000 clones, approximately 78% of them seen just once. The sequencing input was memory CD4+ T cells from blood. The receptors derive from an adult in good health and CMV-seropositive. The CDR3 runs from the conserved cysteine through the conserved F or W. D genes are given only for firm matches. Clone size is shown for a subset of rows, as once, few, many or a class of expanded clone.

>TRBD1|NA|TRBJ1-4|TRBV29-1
CSVDSTGANEKLFF
TGCAGCGTTGACTCGACAGGGGCTAATGAAAAACTGTTTTTT
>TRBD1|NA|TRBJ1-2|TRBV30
CAWATGNYGYTF
TGTGCCTGGGCGACAGGGAACTATGGCTACACCTTC
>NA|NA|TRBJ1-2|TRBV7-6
CASSPAEDGWGYTF
TGTGCCAGCAGCCCCGCGGAAGACGGCTGGGGCTACACCTTC
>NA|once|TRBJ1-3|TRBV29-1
CSVAGGNTIYF
TGCAGCGTTGCCGGGGGAAACACCATATATTTT
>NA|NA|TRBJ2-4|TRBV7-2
CASSLRQDGDIQYF
TGTGCCAGCAGCTTGAGACAGGACGGGGACATTCAGTACTTC
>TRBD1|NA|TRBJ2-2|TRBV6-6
CASQPATGASGELFF
TGTGCCAGCCAACCCGCCACAGGGGCCTCCGGGGAGCTGTTTTTT
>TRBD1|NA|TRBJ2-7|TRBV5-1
CASSRNGDRGNEQYF
TGCGCCAGCAGCAGAAACGGTGACAGGGGGAATGAGCAGTACTTC
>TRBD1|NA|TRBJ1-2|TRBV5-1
CASSSGQGGDGYTF
TGCGCCAGCAGCTCAGGACAGGGAGGGGATGGCTACACCTTC
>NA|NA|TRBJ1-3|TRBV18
CASSIDRPDSGNTIYF
TGTGCCAGCTCCATAGATAGGCCCGACTCTGGAAACACCATATATTTT
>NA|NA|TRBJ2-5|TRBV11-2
CASSLNRPSETQYF
TGTGCCAGCAGCTTAAACAGGCCCTCCGAGACCCAGTACTTC
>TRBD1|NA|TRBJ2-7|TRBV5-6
CASSLGTPTGDEQYF
TGTGCCAGCAGCTTGGGCACTCCTACAGGGGACGAGCAGTACTTC
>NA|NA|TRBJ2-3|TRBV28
CASNGDLGTDTQYF
TGTGCCAGCAATGGAGACTTGGGCACAGATACGCAGTATTTT
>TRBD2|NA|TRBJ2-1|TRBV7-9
CASSRRTSGQFF
TGTGCCAGCAGCCGACGGACTAGCGGACAGTTCTTC
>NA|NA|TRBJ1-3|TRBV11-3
CASSLVSRDLSGNTIYF
TGTGCCAGCAGCTTAGTTTCCCGAGACCTCTCTGGAAACACCATATATTTT